The clone carrying this T cell receptor beta chain was recorded at least ten times. Its antigen remains unidentified. CDR1 MNHEY and CDR2 SVGEGT come from the germline V gene. The CDR3 spans 14 residues. V shed 4 bases and J shed 2 bases, with 9 bases lying between them. The record originates from a study of early T cells in non-severe SARS-CoV-2 infection. About the research overall: Sequencing of unsorted whole blood was done on bulk RNA, leaving chains unpaired.

Tagging with unique molecular identifiers was applied to individual cDNA molecules. TCRdb called the 5' RACE reads again in MiXCR, with one record for every CDR3 protein. The sample has 50,000 to 65,000 distinct CDR3 sequences; just over 20% are singletons. General observations from the study: Anti-spike CD8 specificities were favored by VDJdb matching, whose results missed private and CD4 specificities.

The sequence was collected from an adult who was a healthcare worker with PCR-confirmed SARS-CoV-2 infection or an uninfected control (not recorded which). This chain links TRBV6-2 or TRBV6-3 with TRBJ2-1; TRBD1 or TRBD2 may be the D gene (6 bases each). The specimen comprised whole blood, sampled at baseline. The CDR3 nucleotides are TGTGCCAGCAGTTTACGGGGGCCCTACAATGAGCAGTTCTTC. Translated: CASSLRGPYNEQFF.